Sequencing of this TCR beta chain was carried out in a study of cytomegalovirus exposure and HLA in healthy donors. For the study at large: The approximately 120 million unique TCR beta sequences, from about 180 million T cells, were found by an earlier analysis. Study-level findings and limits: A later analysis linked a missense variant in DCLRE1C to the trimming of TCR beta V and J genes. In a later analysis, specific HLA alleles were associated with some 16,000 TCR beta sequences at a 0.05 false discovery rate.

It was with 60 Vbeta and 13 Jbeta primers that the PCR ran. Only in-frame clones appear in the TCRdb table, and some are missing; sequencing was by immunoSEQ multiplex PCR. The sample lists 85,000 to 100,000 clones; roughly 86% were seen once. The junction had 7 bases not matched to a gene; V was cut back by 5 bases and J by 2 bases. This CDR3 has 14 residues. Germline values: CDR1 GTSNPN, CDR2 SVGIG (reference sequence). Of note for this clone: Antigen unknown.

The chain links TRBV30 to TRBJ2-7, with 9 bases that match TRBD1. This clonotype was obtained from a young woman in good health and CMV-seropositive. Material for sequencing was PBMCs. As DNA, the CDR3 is TGTGCCTGGTCCCGGGACAGGGTCACCTACGAGCAGTACTTC. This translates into CAWSRDRVTYEQYF.